This T cell receptor beta chain is drawn from a study of Ad26.COV2.S vaccination and SARS-CoV-2 variants. Whole-study context: Doses of Ad26.COV2.S were injected into muscle once or twice, 56 days apart. Whole-study results and caveats: The TCR breadth and depth analyses may have produced an underestimate of total T cell responses.

A note on this clone: Its antigen is undetermined.

Treatment noted: roughly 18 received Ad26.COV2.S at low or high dose, single or two shots; 5 received placebo; per-sample allocation not given. All samples were drawn on day 63, counting from the first vaccine or placebo injection. Within Boston, the person who donated was an adult of 18-55 years. The repertoire was sequenced with immunoSEQ multiplex PCR; TCRdb's copy has only in-frame clones and lacks some. The table has around 400,000 clones, about 93% seen once. Between the trimmed V and J ends, which lost 4 bases and 7 bases, there was a span of 17 bases. CDR3 size: 15 residues. Germline CDR1 SGHNT, CDR2 YYREEE (reference sequence).

The V gene is TRBV5-4, the J gene TRBJ2-2, with TRBD2 as a possible D gene (5 bases). The sample here was peripheral blood, taken in a trial of Ad26.COV2.S vaccine versus placebo. This TCR came from a person aged 18-60 years who received the Ad26.COV2.S COVID-19 vaccine or a placebo. The CDR3 bases are TGTGCCAGCAGCAGGAGCGGTGGTATAGACGGGGAGCTGTTTTTT. It yields the protein CASSRSGGIDGELFF. The whole variable domain, filled in from reference TRBV5-4 and TRBJ2-2, reads ETGVTQSPTHLIKTRGQQVTLRCSSQSGHNTVSWYQQALGQGPQFIFQYYREEENGRGNFPPRFSGLQFPNYSSELNVNALELDDSALYLCASSRSGGIDGELFFGEGSRLTVL.